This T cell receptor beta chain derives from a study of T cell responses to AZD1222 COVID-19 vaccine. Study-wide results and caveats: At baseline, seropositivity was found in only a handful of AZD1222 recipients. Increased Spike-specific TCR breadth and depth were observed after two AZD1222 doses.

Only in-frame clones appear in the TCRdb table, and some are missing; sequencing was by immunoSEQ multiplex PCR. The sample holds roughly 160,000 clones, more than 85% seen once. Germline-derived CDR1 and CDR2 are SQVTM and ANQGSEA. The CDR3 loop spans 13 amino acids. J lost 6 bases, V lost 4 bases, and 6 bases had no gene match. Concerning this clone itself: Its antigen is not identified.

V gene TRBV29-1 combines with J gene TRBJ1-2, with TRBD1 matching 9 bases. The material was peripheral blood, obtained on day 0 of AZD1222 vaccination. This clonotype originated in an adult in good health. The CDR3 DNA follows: TGCAGCGTTGCCGGGACAGGGAAGGATGGCTACACCTTC. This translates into CSVAGTGKDGYTF.